One sample yielded the 8 T cell receptor beta chains listed below, sequenced in a study of blood T cell repertoires in COVID-19. Method: immunoSEQ multiplex PCR; TCRdb's copy keeps in-frame clones and lacks some. The sample lists 40,000 to 45,000 clones; just under 70% were seen once. The sequencing sample was made of peripheral blood. Every receptor here comes from an elderly man with acute or convalescent COVID-19.

The chain uses TRBV7-9 and TRBJ1-1; 11 bases line up with TRBD1. Germline assignment: CDR1 SEHNR and CDR2 FQNEAQ (reference sequence). The CDR3 length is 16 residues. Trimming took 4 bases from V and 0 from J; bases not matched to a gene: 4. CDR3 loop: CASSSGTGGMNTEAFF. CDR3 coding DNA: TGTGCCAGCAGCTCAGGGACAGGGGGGATGAACACTGAAGCTTTCTTT.

The chain couples TRBV18 to TRBJ2-5; the match to TRBD2 covers 10 bases. J gave up 5 bases and V 4 bases, and 4 bases lay outside the gene matches. The CDR3 is made up of 14 amino acids. CDR1 is KGHSH and CDR2 is LQKENI in the germline V gene. CDR3 nucleotide sequence: TGTGCCAGCTCACAACTACTAGCGGGGGAGACCCAGTACTTC. Translated: CASSQLLAGETQYF.

The chain employs TRBV11-3 and TRBJ1-3, with TRBD1 as a possible D gene (5 bases). CDR1 is SGHNT and CDR2 is YENEEA in the germline V gene. This CDR3 is built from 15 residues. Deletions cut 5 bases from V and 4 bases from J, with 15 bases between. CDR3 coding DNA: TGTGCCAGCAGCCCAAACGGGGGAAGAGGAAACACCATATATTTT. Its protein is CASSPNGGRGNTIYF.

The chain recombines TRBV28 with TRBJ1-2; unclear D gene. The CDR3 is 14 residues long. The V end was cut by 10 bases, the J end by 4 bases, with 19 bases between. Germline CDR1 and CDR2: MDHEN and SYDVKM. The CDR3 loop reads CATVPGRQIYGYTF. CDR3 DNA sequence: TGTGCCACCGTCCCGGGTCGCCAAATCTATGGCTACACCTTC.

This sequence joins TRBV9 and TRBJ2-1; no clear D gene. The CDR3 is made up of 14 amino acids. Germline V lookup: CDR1 SGDLS, CDR2 YYNGEE. Trimming removed 0 bases from V and 1 base from J, with 5 bases in between. CDR3 sequence reads: CASSVGVSYNEQFF. CDR3 DNA sequence: TGTGCCAGCAGCGTAGGCGTTTCCTACAATGAGCAGTTCTTC.

The chain combines TRBV2 with TRBJ2-1; D is unclear. Germline-derived CDR1 and CDR2 are SNHLY and FYNNEI. The CDR3 has 13 residues. The ends were cut back, 7 bases at V and 0 bases at J, with 7 bases in the middle. This CDR3 reads CASIIGSYNEQFF. Written as DNA, the CDR3 is TGTGCCAGCATAATCGGCTCCTACAATGAGCAGTTCTTC.

V gene TRBV6-2 or TRBV6-3 combines with J gene TRBJ2-7; D call uncertain. Germline V CDR1 and CDR2: MNHEY, SVGEGT. CDR3 length: 17 amino acids. V gave up 0 bases and J gave up 4 bases, with 19 bases separating them. CDR3 nucleotides: TGTGCCAGCAGTTACTCACTATCAGACGGAAATTCTTACGAGCAGTACTTC. This translates into CASSYSLSDGNSYEQYF.

This clone was picked up a small number of times. The chain has TRBV5-8 and TRBJ1-3; D remains unclear. Trimming left V 2 bases short and J 4 bases short, with 10 bases between. The CDR3 runs to 14 residues. CDR1 and CDR2 (germline): SGHTS, YDEGEE. Here the CDR3 DNA reads TGTGCCAGCAGCTTAGGAGGGTCCGGAAACACCATATATTTT. Translation gives CASSLGGSGNTIYF.